One sample yielded the 16 T cell receptor beta chains listed below, sequenced in a study of graft-versus-host responses after intestinal transplantation. The method was immunoSEQ multiplex PCR; TCRdb's version includes in-frame clones alone and lacks a portion of them. The top ten clones hold about 1.2% of a sample with about 14,000 clones, around 40% of them seen once. The starting material was alloreactive CD4+ T cells from a mixed lymphocyte reaction culture, obtained before intestinal transplant. Subset denoted: CFSE-low proliferating T cells sorted from approximately 6-day pre-transplant mixed lymphocyte reaction (GvH or HvG direction). The receptors derive from a human patient who received an intestinal transplant.

By frequency in the sample, this clone is large. V is TRBV10-3 and J is TRBJ1-4; 9 positions agree with TRBD1. The CDR3 is made up of 13 amino acids. The germline V gene encodes CDR1 ENHRY and CDR2 SYGVKD. J was trimmed by 3 bases and V by 10 bases; bases with no gene match: 3. CDR3 residues: CASRQGANEKLFF. The DNA of the CDR3 is TGTGCCAGCCGACAGGGGGCTAATGAAAAACTGTTTTTT.

The chain uses TRBV6-1 and TRBJ2-7, with TRBD1 matching 9 bases. CDR1 MNHNS and CDR2 SASEGT come from the germline V gene. V shed 7 bases, J shed 2 bases, and the junction held 3 bases outside the gene matches. The CDR3 contains 13 residues. CDR3 in amino acids: CASKGTGTYEQYF. The CDR3 DNA sequence: TGTGCCAGCAAGGGGACAGGGACCTACGAGCAGTACTTC.

CDR3 sequence (DNA): TGTGCCAGCCGAAGACAGGGGGCTAACATGAACACTGAAGCTTTCTTT. It encodes CASRRQGANMNTEAFF. The V gene is TRBV14, the J gene TRBJ1-1, with 10 bases that match TRBD1. Germline values: CDR1 SGHDN, CDR2 FVKESK. V shed 8 bases and J 0 bases; nucleotides not matched to a gene: 9. The CDR3 is 16 amino acids.

This chain uses TRBV7-2 with TRBJ1-1; D is perhaps TRBD1 (6 bases). Looked up from germline, CDR1 is SGHTA and CDR2 is FQGNSA. This CDR3 has 14 amino acids. V was pared by 2 bases and J by 6 bases, with 13 bases between. The DNA of the CDR3 is TGTGCCAGCAGCTTATCCCAGGGGTCCGCTGAAGCTTTCTTT. Amino acids: CASSLSQGSAEAFF.

DNA for the CDR3: TGTGCCAGCAGCTTAGTCGTCTTTCTCGAGCAGTACTTC. As protein: CASSLVVFLEQYF. V gene TRBV11-2 combines with J gene TRBJ2-7; D not certain. CDR1 SGHAT and CDR2 FQNNGV come from the germline V gene. CDR3 size: 13 residues. V lost 1 base and J lost 6, with 10 bases in between.

For the CDR3, the DNA is TGTGCCAGCAGCTTAAGCGGGGGCCCCTACGAGCAGTACTTC. It specifies CASSLSGGPYEQYF. This chain uses TRBV7-2 with TRBJ2-7; 8 bases are a match to TRBD2. The CDR3 consists of 14 residues. The germline CDR1 and CDR2 sequences are SGHTA and FQGNSA. With V trimmed by 2 bases and J by 2 bases, 2 bases remained unmatched.

V usage is TRBV30 and J usage is TRBJ2-3, with 8 bases matching TRBD2. This CDR3 comprises 14 residues. The germline CDR1 and CDR2 sequences are GTSNPN and SVGIG (reference sequence). V lost 3 bases, J lost 4 bases, and 6 bases stayed unmatched. CDR3 protein: CAWSRGLVPDTQYF. The CDR3 DNA reads TGTGCCTGGAGCCGGGGACTAGTCCCAGATACGCAGTATTTT. Complete variable domain (other parts from reference TRBV30 and TRBJ2-3): SQTIHQWPATLVQPVGSPLSLECTVEGTSNPNLYWYRQAAGRGLQLLFYSVGIGQISSEVPQNLSASRPQDRQFILSSKKLLLSDSGFYLCAWSRGLVPDTQYFGPGTRLTVL.

This clone was picked up a small number of times. The gene calls are TRBV7-7 and TRBJ2-5; TRBD1 agrees at 7 bases. Losses at the gene ends were 1 base for V and 5 bases for J; bases not matched to a gene: 7. The germline CDR1 and CDR2 sequences are SSHAT and FNYEAQ (reference sequence). The CDR3 extends over 15 amino acids. CDR3 amino acids: CASSLGGLTGETQYF. CDR3 sequence (DNA): TGTGCCAGCAGCTTAGGGGGGTTGACAGGGGAGACCCAGTACTTC.

This clone was seen a few times. The chain links TRBV7-2 to TRBJ1-4, with a weak D call TRBD1 (6 bases). Trimming took 4 bases from V and 3 from J, leaving 12 bases between them. This CDR3 contains 15 residues. Per the germline V gene, CDR1 is SGHTA and CDR2 is FQGNSA. CDR3 bases: TGTGCCAGCAGCTGGGCACAGGGCTCTAATGAAAAACTGTTTTTT. This translates into CASSWAQGSNEKLFF.

There are a few counts of this clone. This chain joins TRBV29-1 and TRBJ2-1; 12 positions match TRBD2. Trimming removed 6 bases from V and 6 bases from J; junction bases left unmatched: 12. This CDR3 comprises 16 residues. Germline V gene lookup returns CDR1 SQVTM and CDR2 ANQGSEA. The CDR3 protein is CSVEKLAGGQGNEQFF. Written as DNA, the CDR3 is TGCAGCGTGGAAAAGCTAGCGGGGGGGCAGGGCAATGAGCAGTTCTTC.

The rearrangement uses TRBV30 and TRBJ2-1, with 8 positions matching TRBD2. Per the germline V gene, CDR1 is GTSNPN and CDR2 is SVGIG (reference sequence). The CDR3 length is 13 residues. V lost 1 base, J lost 9 bases, and 5 bases stayed unmatched. The CDR3 nucleotides read TGTGCCTGGAGTGGACTAGCGAATAGTGAGCAGTTCTTC. This gives the protein CAWSGLANSEQFF.

A few counts support this clone. The chain combines TRBV25-1 with TRBJ2-3; possible D gene TRBD1, 5 bases. The V end was cut by 4 bases, the J end by 5 bases, with 13 bases between. There are 14 residues in the CDR3. Germline CDR1 reads MGHDK; CDR2 reads SYGVNS. For the CDR3, the DNA is TGTGCCAGCAGTGGCCTCCAGGGTCGAGATACGCAGTATTTT. This sequence encodes CASSGLQGRDTQYF.

The V call is TRBV7-2, the J call TRBJ1-6; D ambiguous. The germline V gene has CDR1 SGHTA and CDR2 FQGNSA. Trimming took 5 bases from V and 8 from J, leaving 22 bases between them. This CDR3 has 17 amino acids. CDR3 in DNA: TGTGCCAGCAGCCCCCTTCCCGCTAGCTCAGCGTATTCACCCCTCCACTTT. This sequence encodes CASSPLPASSAYSPLHF.

The chain carries TRBV11-3 and TRBJ2-3, with TRBD2 identical over 7 bases. Germline CDR1 is SGHNT and CDR2 is YENEEA. There are 17 residues in the CDR3. The V and J ends lost 1 base and 0 bases, in that order; junction bases with no gene match: 7. The CDR3: CASSLGLTGGSTDTQYF. Here the CDR3 DNA reads TGTGCCAGCAGCTTAGGTCTGACGGGAGGTAGCACAGATACGCAGTATTTT.

In its sample, this clone ranks as medium-sized (0.01 to 0.1%). The chain combines TRBV5-6 with TRBJ1-2; D is perhaps TRBD1 (6 bases). This CDR3 region has 14 residues. Germline loops: CDR1 SGHDT, CDR2 YYEEEE. Deletions cut 2 bases from V and 1 base from J, with 9 bases between. CDR3 coding DNA: TGTGCCAGCAGCTTAACAGGGAATAACTATGGCTACACCTTC. Translation gives CASSLTGNNYGYTF.

The V gene is TRBV13, the J gene TRBJ2-7, with 9 bases fitting TRBD1. The length of the CDR3 is 15 residues. V shed 0 bases, J shed 3 bases, and the junction held 3 bases outside the gene matches. The germline V gene has CDR1 PRHDT and CDR2 FYEKMQ (reference sequence). The CDR3 spells CASSLGQDRGYEQYF. The CDR3 nucleotides read TGTGCCAGCAGCTTAGGTCAGGACAGGGGCTACGAGCAGTACTTC. The full variable domain, with the rest looked up from reference TRBV13 and TRBJ2-7, is AAGVIQSPRHLIKEKRETATLKCYPIPRHDTVYWYQQGPGQDPQFLISFYEKMQSDKGSIPDRFSAQQFSDYHSELNMSSLELGDSALYFCASSLGQDRGYEQYFGPGTRLTVT.